This T cell receptor (beta chain) stems from a study of blood T cell repertoires in COVID-19. Data came from immunoSEQ multiplex PCR; TCRdb stores just in-frame clones and leaves some out. The sample holds around 430,000 clones; just under 90% are singletons and the top ten take roughly a tenth. Germline CDR1 MRHNA, CDR2 SNTAGT. Trimming took off 5 bases at V and 0 bases at J, with 5 bases between the two ends. CDR3 length: 14 residues. The chain is built from TRBV6-4 and TRBJ2-6; D is ambiguous. This TCR derives from a woman in her fifties or sixties who had recovered from COVID-19. Input material: PBMCs or T cells enriched from blood (not recorded which). The CDR3 loop reads CASSQLSGANVLTF. CDR3 bases: TGTGCCAGCAGTCAACTCTCTGGGGCCAACGTCCTGACTTTC.